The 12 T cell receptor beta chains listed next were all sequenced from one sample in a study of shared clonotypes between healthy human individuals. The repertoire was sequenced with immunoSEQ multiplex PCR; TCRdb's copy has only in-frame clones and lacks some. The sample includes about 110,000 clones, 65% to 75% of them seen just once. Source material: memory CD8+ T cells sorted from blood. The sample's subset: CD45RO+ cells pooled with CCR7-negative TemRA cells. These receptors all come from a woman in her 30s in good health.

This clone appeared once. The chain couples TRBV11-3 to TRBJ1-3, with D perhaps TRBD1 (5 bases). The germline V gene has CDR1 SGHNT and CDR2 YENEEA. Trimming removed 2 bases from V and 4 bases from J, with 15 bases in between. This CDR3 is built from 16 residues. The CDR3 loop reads CASSLLYRRGGNTIYF. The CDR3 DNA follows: TGTGCCAGCAGCTTATTATATCGGAGGGGAGGAAACACCATATATTTT.

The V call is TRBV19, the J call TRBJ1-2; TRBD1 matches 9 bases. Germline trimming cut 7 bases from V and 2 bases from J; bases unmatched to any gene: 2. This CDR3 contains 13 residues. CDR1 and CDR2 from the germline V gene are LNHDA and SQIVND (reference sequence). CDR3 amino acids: CASTGQGNYGYTF. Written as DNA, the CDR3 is TGTGCCAGTACAGGACAGGGGAACTATGGCTACACCTTC.

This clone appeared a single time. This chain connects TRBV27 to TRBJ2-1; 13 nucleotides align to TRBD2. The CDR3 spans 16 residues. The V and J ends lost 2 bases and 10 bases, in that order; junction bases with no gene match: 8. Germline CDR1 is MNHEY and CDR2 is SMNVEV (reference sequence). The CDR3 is CASSLSTSGRAKEQFF. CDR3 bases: TGTGCCAGCAGTTTAAGTACTAGCGGGAGGGCCAAAGAGCAGTTCTTC.

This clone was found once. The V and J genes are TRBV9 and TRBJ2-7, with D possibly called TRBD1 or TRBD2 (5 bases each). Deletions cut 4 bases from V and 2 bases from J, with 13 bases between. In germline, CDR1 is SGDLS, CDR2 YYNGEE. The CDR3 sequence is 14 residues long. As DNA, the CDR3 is TGTGCCAGCAGCACCGGGACGGCCACCTACGAGCAGTACTTC. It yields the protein CASSTGTATYEQYF.

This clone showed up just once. The CDR3 coding sequence is TGTGCCAGCAGCTATAGTAACTATGGCTACACCTTC. Translation: CASSYSNYGYTF. V gene TRBV6-6 combines with J gene TRBJ1-2; D remains ambiguous. Trimming left V 6 bases short and J 1 base short, with 6 bases between. This CDR3 comprises 12 residues. Germline CDR1 MNHNY, CDR2 SVGAGI (reference sequence).

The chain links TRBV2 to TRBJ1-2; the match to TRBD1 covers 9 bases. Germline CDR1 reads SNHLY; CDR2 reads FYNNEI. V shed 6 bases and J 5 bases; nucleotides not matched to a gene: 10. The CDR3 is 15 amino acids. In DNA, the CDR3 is TGTGCCAGCAGCGTACAGGGGGCTGGGATATATGGCTACACCTTC. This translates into CASSVQGAGIYGYTF. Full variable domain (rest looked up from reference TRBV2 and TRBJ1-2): EPEVTQTPSHQVTQMGQEVILRCVPISNHLYFYWYRQILGQKVEFLVSFYNNEISEKSEIFDDQFSVERPDGSNFTLKIRSTKLEDSAMYFCASSVQGAGIYGYTFGSGTRLTVV.

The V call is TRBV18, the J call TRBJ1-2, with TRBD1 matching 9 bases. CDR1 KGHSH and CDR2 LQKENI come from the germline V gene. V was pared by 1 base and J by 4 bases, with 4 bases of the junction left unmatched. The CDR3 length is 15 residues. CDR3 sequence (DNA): TGTGCCAGCTCACCACGGACAGGGGCTGGCTATGGCTACACCTTC. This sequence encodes CASSPRTGAGYGYTF.

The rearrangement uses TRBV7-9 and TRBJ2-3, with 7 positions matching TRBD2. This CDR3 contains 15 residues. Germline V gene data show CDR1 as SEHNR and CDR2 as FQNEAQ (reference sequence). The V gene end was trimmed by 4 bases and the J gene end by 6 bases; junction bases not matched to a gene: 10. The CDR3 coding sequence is TGTGCCAGCAGCTCCCAGCGGGAAGGCTCGGATACGCAGTATTTT. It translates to CASSSQREGSDTQYF.

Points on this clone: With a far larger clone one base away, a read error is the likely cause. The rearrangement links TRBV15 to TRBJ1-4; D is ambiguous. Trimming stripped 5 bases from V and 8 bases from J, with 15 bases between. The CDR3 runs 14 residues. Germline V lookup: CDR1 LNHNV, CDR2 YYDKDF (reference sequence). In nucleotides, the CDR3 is TGTGCCACCAGCCCTGGCTTAGAGGGCGAAAAACTGTTTTTT. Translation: CATSPGLEGEKLFF.

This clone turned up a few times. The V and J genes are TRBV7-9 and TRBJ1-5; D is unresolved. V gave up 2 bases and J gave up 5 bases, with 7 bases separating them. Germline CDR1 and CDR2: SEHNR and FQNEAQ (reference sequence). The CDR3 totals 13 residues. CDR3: CASSLIQDQPQHF. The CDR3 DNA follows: TGTGCCAGCAGCTTAATTCAAGATCAGCCCCAGCATTTT.

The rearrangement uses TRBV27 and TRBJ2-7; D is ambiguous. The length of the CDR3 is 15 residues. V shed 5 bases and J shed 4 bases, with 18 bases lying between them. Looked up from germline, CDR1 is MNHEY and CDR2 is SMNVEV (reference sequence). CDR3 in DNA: TGTGCCAGCAGTCCCGAAACCCCCCTAGGGTACGAGCAGTACTTC. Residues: CASSPETPLGYEQYF.

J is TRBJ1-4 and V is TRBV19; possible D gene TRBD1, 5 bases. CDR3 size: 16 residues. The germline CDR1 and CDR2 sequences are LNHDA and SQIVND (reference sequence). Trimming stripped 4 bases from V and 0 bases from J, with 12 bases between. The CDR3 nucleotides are TGTGCCAGTAGTACACGGGACGCCGCAACTAATGAAAAACTGTTTTTT. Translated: CASSTRDAATNEKLFF.